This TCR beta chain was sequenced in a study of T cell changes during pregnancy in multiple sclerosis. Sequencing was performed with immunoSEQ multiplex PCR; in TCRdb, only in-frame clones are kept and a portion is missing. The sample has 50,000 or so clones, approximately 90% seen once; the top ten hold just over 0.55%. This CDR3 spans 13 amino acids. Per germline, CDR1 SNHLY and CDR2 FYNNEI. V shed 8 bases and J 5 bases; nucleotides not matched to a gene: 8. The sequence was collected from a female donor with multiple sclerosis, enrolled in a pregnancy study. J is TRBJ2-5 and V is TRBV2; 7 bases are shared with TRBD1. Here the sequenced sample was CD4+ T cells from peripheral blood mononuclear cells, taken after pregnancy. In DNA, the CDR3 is TGTGCCAGCGGCAAACAGGGGTTGGAGACCCAGTACTTC. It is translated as CASGKQGLETQYF.